Each of the 29 T cell receptor beta chains below was sequenced from the same sample in a study of cytomegalovirus exposure and HLA in healthy donors. The assay was immunoSEQ multiplex PCR, and TCRdb's table has in-frame clones only and misses some. The profile covers under 140,000 clones, with more than 75% appearing a single time and roughly 1.4% taken by the ten largest. Material: PBMCs. The receptors were sampled from a young woman in good health and CMV-seropositive.

The rearrangement uses TRBV4-1 and TRBJ1-1; D is perhaps TRBD1 (5 bases). Germline-derived CDR1 and CDR2 are MGHRA and YSYEKL. The CDR3 spans 15 residues. V lost 4 bases to trimming and J lost 3 bases, with 15 bases between them. The CDR3 DNA reads TGCGCCAGCAGCCTTTCGCCAGGGTCAGACACTGAAGCTTTCTTT. It specifies CASSLSPGSDTEAFF.

V gene TRBV30 combines with J gene TRBJ2-3; TRBD2 matches at 7 bases. V shed 0 bases, J shed 5 bases, and the junction held 2 bases outside the gene matches. Per the germline V gene, CDR1 is GTSNPN and CDR2 is SVGIG (reference sequence). This CDR3 is 13 amino acids long. CDR3 coding DNA: TGTGCCTGGAGTGTAATAGCGGGAGATACGCAGTATTTT. As protein: CAWSVIAGDTQYF.

This chain joins TRBV29-1 and TRBJ1-2; 8 bases are shared with TRBD1. CDR3 length: 14 amino acids. Germline CDR1 is SQVTM and CDR2 is ANQGSEA. After removal of 4 bases from V and 2 bases from J, the junction contained 6 bases not matched to a gene. DNA of the CDR3: TGCAGCGTTGCTGACAGGGGAAAGAACTATGGCTACACCTTC. Its translation: CSVADRGKNYGYTF. The whole variable domain, remainder taken from reference TRBV29-1 and TRBJ1-2, is SAVISQKPSRDICQRGTSLTIQCQVDSQVTMMFWYRQQPGQSLTLIATANQGSEATYESGFVIDKFPISRPNLTFSTLTVSNMSPEDSSIYLCSVADRGKNYGYTFGSGTRLTVV.

The J gene is TRBJ2-1, the V gene TRBV5-4, with TRBD2 matching over 8 bases. The CDR3 is 15 amino acids. V gave up 4 bases and J gave up 9 bases; unmatched junction bases: 12. Germline V gene data show CDR1 as SGHNT and CDR2 as YYREEE (reference sequence). The CDR3 here is CASSRRAGVGFEQFF. CDR3 coding DNA: TGTGCCAGCAGCAGAAGAGCGGGAGTGGGGTTTGAGCAGTTCTTC.

V is TRBV7-9 and J is TRBJ2-1; D may be TRBD1 (5 bases). Germline assignment: CDR1 SEHNR and CDR2 FQNEAQ (reference sequence). Trimming pared 5 bases from V and 0 bases from J, leaving 17 bases between. The CDR3 is 17 amino acids. For the CDR3, the DNA is TGTGCCAGCAGCGCGACGCTAGGGGTTGGCTCCTACAATGAGCAGTTCTTC. Protein product: CASSATLGVGSYNEQFF.

CDR3 residues: CASSYGVSGANVLTF. For the CDR3, the DNA is TGTGCCAGCAGCTACGGTGTCTCTGGGGCCAACGTCCTGACTTTC. V is TRBV2 and J is TRBJ2-6, with D unresolved. The germline gives CDR1 SNHLY, CDR2 FYNNEI. There are 15 residues in the CDR3. Between the trimmed V and J ends, which lost 6 bases and 0 bases, there was a span of 9 bases.

The CDR3 sequence is CASSPDSSYEQYF. The CDR3 DNA reads as TGTGCCAGCAGCCCCGACAGCTCCTACGAGCAGTACTTC. The rearrangement links TRBV21-1 to TRBJ2-7; the table calls TRBD1, which could not be checked here. TRBV21-1 is a listed pseudogene. The CDR3 covers 13 residues.

This chain uses TRBV2 with TRBJ2-7; TRBD1 matches 8 bases. Germline V gives CDR1 SNHLY, CDR2 FYNNEI. The CDR3 extends over 14 amino acids. After removal of 4 bases from V and 4 bases from J, the junction contained 6 bases not matched to a gene. CDR3 sequence: CASSGQGQWYEQYF. CDR3 nucleotide sequence: TGTGCCAGCAGTGGACAGGGGCAATGGTACGAGCAGTACTTC.

This clone was counted a few times. The gene calls are TRBV6-5 and TRBJ1-2, with D perhaps TRBD1 (6 bases). This CDR3 has 13 residues. V was clipped by 5 bases and J by 3 bases, with 10 bases between them. The germline gives CDR1 MNHEY, CDR2 SVGAGI. CDR3 in DNA: TGTGCCAGCAGTGAGGACAGATACTATGGCTACACCTTC. Its translation is CASSEDRYYGYTF.

The J gene is TRBJ2-2, the V gene TRBV30, with 10 bases that match TRBD1. This CDR3 region has 15 residues. V was clipped by 5 bases and J by 2 bases; unmatched bases: 5. Germline CDR1 and CDR2: GTSNPN and SVGIG (reference sequence). Here the CDR3 DNA reads TGTGCCTGGGGTGGGGACAGGGGAAACACCGGGGAGCTGTTTTTT. This gives the protein CAWGGDRGNTGELFF. The full variable domain, with the rest looked up from reference TRBV30 and TRBJ2-2, is SQTIHQWPATLVQPVGSPLSLECTVEGTSNPNLYWYRQAAGRGLQLLFYSVGIGQISSEVPQNLSASRPQDRQFILSSKKLLLSDSGFYLCAWGGDRGNTGELFFGEGSRLTVL.

V and J are TRBV5-4 and TRBJ1-1; possibly TRBD1 for D (5 bases). Germline CDR1 SGHNT, CDR2 YYREEE (reference sequence). V was clipped by 4 bases and J by 0 bases, with 13 bases between them. This CDR3 spans 15 amino acids. CDR3 sequence reads: CASSPDSYMNTEAFF. In DNA form, the CDR3 reads TGTGCCAGCAGCCCCGACAGTTATATGAACACTGAAGCTTTCTTT.

The V call is TRBV7-9, the J call TRBJ2-1, with 7 bases aligning to TRBD2. Germline V CDR1 and CDR2: SEHNR, FQNEAQ (reference sequence). V trimming: 8 bases; J trimming: 5 bases; junction bases outside the gene matches: 9. The CDR3 contains 14 residues. The CDR3 bases are TGTGCCAGCCAAAGCGGGATAGCCAACAATGAGCAGTTCTTC. Its translation: CASQSGIANNEQFF.

The V call is TRBV27, the J call TRBJ2-2; 7 nucleotides agree with TRBD1. Germline loops: CDR1 MNHEY, CDR2 SMNVEV (reference sequence). Trimming at V came to 9 bases and at J to 3 bases, leaving 16 bases not matched to a gene. This CDR3 contains 17 residues. The CDR3 coding sequence is TGTGCCAGGGATCCGAAATACAGGGGACGGCACACCGGGGAGCTGTTTTTT. Amino acid sequence: CARDPKYRGRHTGELFF.

V and J are TRBV11-3 and TRBJ2-7; D is undetermined. Germline V CDR1 and CDR2: SGHNT, YENEEA. The CDR3 extends over 13 amino acids. V gave up 1 base and J gave up 2 bases, with 6 bases separating them. The CDR3, as DNA: TGTGCCAGCAGCTTAGGCGCTGCCTACGAGCAGTACTTC. This gives the protein CASSLGAAYEQYF.

The rearrangement links TRBV7-2 to TRBJ1-2; TRBD1 matches 7 bases. V trimming: 2 bases; J trimming: 5 bases; junction bases outside the gene matches: 14. In germline, CDR1 is SGHTA, CDR2 FQGNSA. The CDR3 is 17 residues long. The CDR3 nucleotides are TGTGCCAGCAGCTTATGGAGTGGGGGACAGACTGGTTATGGCTACACCTTC. This gives the protein CASSLWSGGQTGYGYTF. The full variable domain, its missing parts supplied by reference TRBV7-2 and TRBJ1-2, is GAGVSQSPSNKVTEKGKDVELRCDPISGHTALYWYRQSLGQGLEFLIYFQGNSAPDKSGLPSDRFSAERTGGSVSTLTIQRTQQEDSAVYLCASSLWSGGQTGYGYTFGSGTRLTVV.

This clone has only one observation. The chain employs TRBV28 and TRBJ1-6; TRBD1 is a possible D gene (5 bases). CDR3 length: 17 amino acids. V lost 3 bases to trimming and J lost 4 bases, with 16 bases between them. The germline CDR1 and CDR2 sequences are MDHEN and SYDVKM. The CDR3 loop is CASSFDRGSGYNSPLHF. Here the CDR3 DNA reads TGTGCCAGCAGTTTTGATAGGGGCTCGGGTTATAATTCACCCCTCCACTTT.

This rearrangement joins TRBV7-9 to TRBJ2-1, with 8 bases matching TRBD1. Trimming removed 4 bases from V and 7 bases from J; junction bases left unmatched: 12. Germline CDR1 reads SEHNR; CDR2 reads FQNEAQ (reference sequence). The CDR3 contains 16 residues. CDR3 nucleotide sequence: TGTGCCAGCAGCTCCATACCAGGACAGGGTCCAAATGAGCAGTTCTTC. It is translated as CASSSIPGQGPNEQFF.

This chain uses TRBV5-1 with TRBJ2-3, with D unclear. The CDR3 has 14 residues. The germline CDR1 and CDR2 sequences are SGHRS and YFSETQ. Trimming left V 0 bases short and J 2 bases short, with 7 bases between. The CDR3 protein is CASSLESATDTQYF. In DNA, the CDR3 is TGCGCCAGCAGCTTGGAGAGCGCCACAGATACGCAGTATTTT.

J is TRBJ1-3 and V is TRBV23-1; D gene uncertain. TRBV23-1 is filed as an ORF, its function uncertain. CDR3 length: 11 amino acids. The V end was cut by 7 bases, the J end by 8 bases, with 9 bases between. CDR3 in amino acids: CASKLTDTIYF. In nucleotides, the CDR3 is TGCGCCAGCAAACTCACAGACACCATATATTTT.

J is TRBJ1-4 and V is TRBV5-1, with 8 bases that match TRBD1. Germline V gene data show CDR1 as SGHRS and CDR2 as YFSETQ. J lost 5 bases, V lost 5 bases, and 2 bases had no gene match. The CDR3 totals 13 residues. CDR3 nucleotides: TGCGCCAGCAGTCGGGACAGGAATGAAAAACTGTTTTTT. Residues: CASSRDRNEKLFF.

The V call is TRBV30, the J call TRBJ1-4; 7 bases are a match to TRBD1. Germline V gene data show CDR1 as GTSNPN and CDR2 as SVGIG (reference sequence). V shed 2 bases and J 5 bases; nucleotides not matched to a gene: 5. CDR3 length: 14 residues. The CDR3 nucleotides are TGTGCCTGGAGTCGGGACAGACTGAATGAAAAACTGTTTTTT. Translating it yields CAWSRDRLNEKLFF.

The rearrangement joins TRBV5-5 to TRBJ1-2; 7 bases agree with TRBD1. This CDR3 region has 16 residues. V lost 1 base, J lost 5 bases, and 11 bases stayed unmatched. The germline V gene has CDR1 SGHKS and CDR2 YYEKEE (reference sequence). CDR3: CASSLIFDRAGYGYTF. The CDR3 DNA follows: TGTGCCAGCAGCTTGATTTTTGACAGGGCCGGGTATGGCTACACCTTC. Supplemented by reference TRBV5-5 and TRBJ1-2, the full variable domain reads DAGVTQSPTHLIKTRGQQVTLRCSPISGHKSVSWYQQVLGQGPQFIFQYYEKEERGRGNFPDRFSARQFPNYSSELNVNALLLGDSALYLCASSLIFDRAGYGYTFGSGTRLTVV.

The V and J genes are TRBV29-1 and TRBJ2-7; D is perhaps TRBD2 (7 bases). The germline gives CDR1 SQVTM, CDR2 ANQGSEA. The V end lost 7 bases, the J end lost 5 bases, and 15 bases lay between the germline ends. This CDR3 comprises 12 residues. CDR3 amino acids: CSAKGGNDEQYF. The CDR3 DNA follows: TGCAGCGCCAAGGGGGGGAATGACGAGCAGTACTTC.

V usage is TRBV30 and J usage is TRBJ1-6; 7 positions match TRBD1. The CDR3 contains 16 residues. Trimming at V came to 0 bases and at J to 10 bases, leaving 12 bases not matched to a gene. CDR1 GTSNPN and CDR2 SVGIG come from the germline V gene (reference sequence). The CDR3 sequence: CAWSVPGGISGSPLHF. The DNA for the CDR3 is TGTGCCTGGAGTGTCCCAGGGGGGATATCGGGATCACCCCTCCACTTT.

The CDR3 DNA follows: TGTGCCAGCAGCTTAGCTCGCGGGAACGGGGAGCTGTTTTTT. Translation gives CASSLARGNGELFF. This chain connects TRBV7-9 to TRBJ2-2, with a weak D call TRBD2 (6 bases). The CDR3 is 14 residues long. The germline CDR1 and CDR2 sequences are SEHNR and FQNEAQ (reference sequence). V lost 0 bases and J lost 7, with 9 bases in between.

The chain combines TRBV4-2 with TRBJ1-4; weak D call: TRBD1 (5 bases). The ends were cut back, 3 bases at V and 7 bases at J, with 6 bases in the middle. This CDR3 is 12 amino acids long. Germline V gene data show CDR1 as LGHNA and CDR2 as YNFKEQ. Here the CDR3 DNA reads TGTGCCAGCAGCCAGGGGCGTGAAAAACTGTTTTTT. This translates into CASSQGREKLFF.

The chain uses TRBV2 and TRBJ2-7; 8 nucleotides match TRBD1. Germline assignment: CDR1 SNHLY and CDR2 FYNNEI. Trimming cost V 6 bases and J 2 bases; bases outside gene matches: 9. The CDR3 covers 15 residues. The CDR3 spells CASRPTGGRTYEQYF. The CDR3 nucleotides are TGTGCCAGCAGGCCCACAGGGGGGAGAACCTACGAGCAGTACTTC.

V and J are TRBV6-5 and TRBJ2-4; 7 positions agree with TRBD1. Germline trimming cut 4 bases from V and 0 bases from J; bases unmatched to any gene: 6. This CDR3 has 16 amino acids. Germline-derived CDR1 and CDR2 are MNHEY and SVGAGI. Written as DNA, the CDR3 is TGTGCCAGCAGTTCGTGGACAGGACTAGCCAAAAACATTCAGTACTTC. The encoded protein is CASSSWTGLAKNIQYF.

CDR3 loop: CASSLPGFGFFHEQYF. The CDR3 DNA follows: TGTGCCAGCAGCCTTCCAGGGTTCGGGTTCTTCCACGAGCAGTACTTC. The V gene is TRBV7-2, the J gene TRBJ2-7; maybe TRBD1 (5 bases). CDR1 SGHTA and CDR2 FQGNSA come from the germline V gene. The CDR3 is 16 amino acids. Trimming shortened V by 5 bases and J by 5 bases, and 22 bases separated the two germline ends. The full variable domain, completed using reference TRBV7-2 and TRBJ2-7, is GAGVSQSPSNKVTEKGKDVELRCDPISGHTALYWYRQSLGQGLEFLIYFQGNSAPDKSGLPSDRFSAERTGGSVSTLTIQRTQQEDSAVYLCASSLPGFGFFHEQYFGPGTRLTVT.